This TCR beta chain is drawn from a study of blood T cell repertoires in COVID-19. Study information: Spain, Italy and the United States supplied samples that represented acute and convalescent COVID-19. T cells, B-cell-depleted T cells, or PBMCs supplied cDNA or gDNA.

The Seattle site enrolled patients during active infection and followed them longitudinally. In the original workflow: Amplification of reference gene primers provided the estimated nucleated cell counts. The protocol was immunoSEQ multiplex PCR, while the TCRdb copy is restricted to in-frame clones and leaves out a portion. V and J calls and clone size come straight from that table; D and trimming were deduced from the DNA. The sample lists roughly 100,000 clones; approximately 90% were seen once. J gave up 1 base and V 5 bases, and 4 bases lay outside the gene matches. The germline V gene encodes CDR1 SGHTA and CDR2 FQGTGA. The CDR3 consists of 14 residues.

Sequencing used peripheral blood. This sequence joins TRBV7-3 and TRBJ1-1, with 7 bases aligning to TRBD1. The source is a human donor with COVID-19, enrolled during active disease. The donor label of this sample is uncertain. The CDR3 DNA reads TGTGCCAGCAGCCTCGGACAGGAGAACACTGAAGCTTTCTTT. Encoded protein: CASSLGQENTEAFF.